Listed below are T cell receptor beta chains from one sample, sequenced in a study of Graves' ophthalmopathy and Graves' hyperthyroidism. Each CDR3 protein is one row after TCRdb ran MiXCR on the multiplex PCR reads. The table shows hundreds of thousands of distinct CDR3 sequences, with about 21% occurring only once. Input material: peripheral blood. These receptors all come from a woman aged 18-29 years with stable Graves' hyperthyroidism. Each CDR3 is given with its conserved first and last residue. Fields, in order: CDR3 length, D gene, J gene, V gene, clone size, CDR3 DNA, CDR3 protein. The D gene is left open where the match is weak. Clone size is stated in some rows and not others, as once, few, many or a class when expanded.

CDR3 length: 13
D gene: .
J gene: TRBJ2-7
V gene: TRBV11-2
clone size: many
CDR3 DNA: TGTGCCAGCAGCTTGTGGCGAATCTACGAGCAGTACTTC
CDR3 protein: CASSLWRIYEQYF

CDR3 length: 15
D gene: .
J gene: TRBJ2-7
V gene: TRBV5-5
clone size: .
CDR3 DNA: TGTGCCAGCAGCTTGGGACCAGGGGAACACTACGAGCAGTACTTC
CDR3 protein: CASSLGPGEHYEQYF

CDR3 length: 14
D gene: TRBD1
J gene: TRBJ2-7
V gene: TRBV2
clone size: many
CDR3 DNA: TGTGCCAGCAGAGCGGGACAGGGGATTTACGAGCAGTACTTC
CDR3 protein: CASRAGQGIYEQYF

CDR3 length: 15
D gene: .
J gene: TRBJ1-1
V gene: TRBV5-1
clone size: many
CDR3 DNA: TGCGCCAGCAGCTTGGAAGGCAGACAGAACACTGAAGCTTTCTTT
CDR3 protein: CASSLEGRQNTEAFF

CDR3 length: 13
D gene: .
J gene: TRBJ2-7
V gene: TRBV12-3/TRBV12-4
clone size: .
CDR3 DNA: TGTGCCAGCAGTTTTGACACCGTCCGCGAGCAGTACTTC
CDR3 protein: CASSFDTVREQYF

CDR3 length: 14
D gene: TRBD2
J gene: TRBJ2-2
V gene: TRBV7-6
clone size: many
CDR3 DNA: TGTGCCAGCAGCTCTAGCGGGAACACCGGGGAGCTGTTTTTT
CDR3 protein: CASSSSGNTGELFF

CDR3 length: 14
D gene: TRBD1
J gene: TRBJ2-4
V gene: TRBV27
clone size: many
CDR3 DNA: TGTGCCAGCAGCACCGGACAGGGGAATTCCATTCAGTACTTC
CDR3 protein: CASSTGQGNSIQYF

CDR3 length: 13
D gene: TRBD2
J gene: TRBJ2-7
V gene: TRBV20-1
clone size: many
CDR3 DNA: TGCAGTGCTATGAGACTAGCGGGAGCGGAGCAGTACTTC
CDR3 protein: CSAMRLAGAEQYF

CDR3 length: 13
D gene: TRBD1
J gene: TRBJ2-7
V gene: TRBV6-1
clone size: many
CDR3 DNA: TGTGCCAGCAGTCGGACAGGGGGCGCAGAGCAGTACTTC
CDR3 protein: CASSRTGGAEQYF

CDR3 length: 12
D gene: .
J gene: TRBJ1-2
V gene: TRBV12-3/TRBV12-4
clone size: many
CDR3 DNA: TGTGCCAGCAGTTGGGACGGCTATGGCTACACCTTC
CDR3 protein: CASSWDGYGYTF

CDR3 length: 13
D gene: .
J gene: TRBJ1-2
V gene: TRBV28
clone size: many
CDR3 DNA: TGTGCCAGCACCCTAAGGGCGGGGGCGGGCTACACCTTC
CDR3 protein: CASTLRAGAGYTF

CDR3 length: 14
D gene: TRBD1
J gene: TRBJ2-7
V gene: TRBV18
clone size: .
CDR3 DNA: TGTGCCAGCTCAGCTGCAGGACAGGGGTACGAGCAGTACTTC
CDR3 protein: CASSAAGQGYEQYF

CDR3 length: 13
D gene: .
J gene: TRBJ1-1
V gene: TRBV6-1
clone size: .
CDR3 DNA: TGTGCCAGCAGTCCGGCGTTAGGGGCTGAAGCTTTCTTT
CDR3 protein: CASSPALGAEAFF

CDR3 length: 15
D gene: .
J gene: TRBJ2-4
V gene: TRBV28
clone size: .
CDR3 DNA: TGTGCCAGCAGTTTGGGACCGGGCCCAAAAAACATTCAGTACTTC
CDR3 protein: CASSLGPGPKNIQYF

CDR3 length: 12
D gene: .
J gene: TRBJ2-7
V gene: TRBV28
clone size: .
CDR3 DNA: TGTGCCAGCAGTCCCAACCTCCTCGAGCAGTACTTC
CDR3 protein: CASSPNLLEQYF

CDR3 length: 16
D gene: .
J gene: TRBJ1-6
V gene: TRBV28
clone size: .
CDR3 DNA: TGTGCCAGCAGTTTAGTCCAGGGGACGTTATCTTCACCCCTCCACTTT
CDR3 protein: CASSLVQGTLSSPLHF

CDR3 length: 16
D gene: TRBD1
J gene: TRBJ1-5
V gene: TRBV6-2/TRBV6-3
clone size: many
CDR3 DNA: TGTGCCAGCAGTCCCGGACAGGGAATGAGCAATCAGCCCCAGCATTTT
CDR3 protein: CASSPGQGMSNQPQHF

CDR3 length: 15
D gene: TRBD1
J gene: TRBJ2-2
V gene: TRBV11-2
clone size: many
CDR3 DNA: TGTGCCAGCAGAGCCGGTGGACAGGGACACGGGGAGCTGTTTTTT
CDR3 protein: CASRAGGQGHGELFF

CDR3 length: 15
D gene: .
J gene: TRBJ1-1
V gene: TRBV29-1
clone size: many
CDR3 DNA: TGCAGCGTTGAATACGGGGGTCTGGGGTACACTGAAGCTTTCTTT
CDR3 protein: CSVEYGGLGYTEAFF

CDR3 length: 16
D gene: .
J gene: TRBJ2-6
V gene: TRBV15
clone size: many
CDR3 DNA: TGTGCCACCAGCTCGAGGGCAGGGACTGGGGCCAACGTCCTGACTTTC
CDR3 protein: CATSSRAGTGANVLTF

CDR3 length: 15
D gene: TRBD1
J gene: TRBJ1-2
V gene: TRBV9
clone size: .
CDR3 DNA: TGTGCCAGCAGCGAGCGGGGACAGGGAGGTTTGGGCTACACCTTC
CDR3 protein: CASSERGQGGLGYTF

CDR3 length: 17
D gene: .
J gene: TRBJ2-4
V gene: TRBV28
clone size: many
CDR3 DNA: TGTGCCAGCAGTTGGGGGCCCAGGGATCTAGCCAAAAACATTCAGTACTTC
CDR3 protein: CASSWGPRDLAKNIQYF

CDR3 length: 12
D gene: .
J gene: TRBJ1-1
V gene: TRBV30
clone size: many
CDR3 DNA: TGTGCCTGGAGCCAGGGGACATCGGCAGCTTTCTTT
CDR3 protein: CAWSQGTSAAFF

CDR3 length: 17
D gene: TRBD1
J gene: TRBJ1-1
V gene: TRBV11-1
clone size: .
CDR3 DNA: TGTGCCAGCAGCTTAAAGTTCCCAGGGGGTGTTTTGGCTGAAGCTTTCTTT
CDR3 protein: CASSLKFPGGVLAEAFF

CDR3 length: 15
D gene: TRBD2
J gene: TRBJ2-5
V gene: TRBV29-1
clone size: many
CDR3 DNA: TGCAGCGTTGTATCTAGCGGGAGGGGCCAAGAGACCCAGTACTTC
CDR3 protein: CSVVSSGRGQETQYF

CDR3 length: 13
D gene: TRBD1
J gene: TRBJ1-1
V gene: TRBV4-1
clone size: .
CDR3 DNA: TGCGCCAGCAGCCAAGGACAGGGGACGATTGCCTTCTTT
CDR3 protein: CASSQGQGTIAFF

CDR3 length: 12
D gene: .
J gene: TRBJ2-5
V gene: TRBV20-1
clone size: many
CDR3 DNA: TGCAGTGCTAGCGACGACCAAGAGACCCAGTACTTC
CDR3 protein: CSASDDQETQYF

CDR3 length: 14
D gene: .
J gene: TRBJ2-7
V gene: TRBV29-1
clone size: .
CDR3 DNA: TGCAGCGTTGAGACCAGGCTTGGCGACTACGAGCAGTACTTC
CDR3 protein: CSVETRLGDYEQYF

CDR3 length: 13
D gene: .
J gene: TRBJ1-1
V gene: TRBV28
clone size: many
CDR3 DNA: TGTGCCAGCCGGGGTGAGCGGAACACTGAAGCTTTCTTT
CDR3 protein: CASRGERNTEAFF

CDR3 length: 14
D gene: .
J gene: TRBJ2-5
V gene: TRBV5-5
clone size: .
CDR3 DNA: TGTGCCAGCAGCTTGATGGACCCCCAAGAGACCCAGTACTTC
CDR3 protein: CASSLMDPQETQYF

CDR3 length: 16
D gene: TRBD1
J gene: TRBJ1-1
V gene: TRBV12-3/TRBV12-4
clone size: .
CDR3 DNA: TGTGCCAGCAGTCCCCGGACAGGGGAGGCCAACGCTGAAGCTTTCTTT
CDR3 protein: CASSPRTGEANAEAFF

CDR3 length: 14
D gene: TRBD2
J gene: TRBJ2-7
V gene: TRBV20-1
clone size: .
CDR3 DNA: TGCAGTGCGCCCACTAGCGTATCCGCCTACGATCAGTACTTC
CDR3 protein: CSAPTSVSAYDQYF

CDR3 length: 11
D gene: TRBD1
J gene: TRBJ1-1
V gene: TRBV28
clone size: .
CDR3 DNA: TGTGCCAGCGGACAGGGGGTGGAAGCTTTCTTT
CDR3 protein: CASGQGVEAFF

CDR3 length: 13
D gene: .
J gene: TRBJ1-6
V gene: TRBV12-3/TRBV12-4
clone size: few
CDR3 DNA: TGTGCCAGCAGTTTAAGGGAGGGGGCACCCCTCCACTTT
CDR3 protein: CASSLREGAPLHF

CDR3 length: 15
D gene: .
J gene: TRBJ1-1
V gene: TRBV4-1
clone size: many
CDR3 DNA: TGCGCCAGCAGCCAGGGGACTTTTATGAACACTGAAGCTTTCTTT
CDR3 protein: CASSQGTFMNTEAFF

CDR3 length: 17
D gene: .
J gene: TRBJ1-5
V gene: TRBV5-1
clone size: many
CDR3 DNA: TGCGCCAGCAGCTTGCTGCCCCTGACAGCTAGCAATCAGCCCCAGCATTTT
CDR3 protein: CASSLLPLTASNQPQHF

CDR3 length: 11
D gene: TRBD1
J gene: TRBJ2-7
V gene: TRBV6-1
clone size: .
CDR3 DNA: TGTGCCAGCAGGGTACAGGGGAAGCAGTACTTC
CDR3 protein: CASRVQGKQYF

CDR3 length: 15
D gene: TRBD1
J gene: TRBJ1-2
V gene: TRBV30
clone size: few
CDR3 DNA: TGTGCCTGGAGTGGGCGGACAGGGGACCCCTATGGCTACACCTTC
CDR3 protein: CAWSGRTGDPYGYTF

CDR3 length: 14
D gene: .
J gene: TRBJ1-1
V gene: TRBV6-1
clone size: .
CDR3 DNA: TGTGCCAGCACGGAACAGGGTGAGATAGGTGAAGCTTTCTTT
CDR3 protein: CASTEQGEIGEAFF

CDR3 length: 15
D gene: TRBD2
J gene: TRBJ2-5
V gene: TRBV5-1
clone size: few
CDR3 DNA: TGCGCCAGCAGCCGGGGACTAGAGACGGCGGAGACCCAGTACTTC
CDR3 protein: CASSRGLETAETQYF

CDR3 length: 16
D gene: TRBD1
J gene: TRBJ1-5
V gene: TRBV19
clone size: many
CDR3 DNA: TGTGCCAGTAGTAGCACAGGGGGCGCACACAATCAGCCCCAGCATTTT
CDR3 protein: CASSSTGGAHNQPQHF

CDR3 length: 15
D gene: TRBD1
J gene: TRBJ1-2
V gene: TRBV10-3
clone size: once
CDR3 DNA: TGTGCCATCAGTTTTCGGACAGGGAAGGACTATGGCTACACCTTC
CDR3 protein: CAISFRTGKDYGYTF

CDR3 length: 15
D gene: .
J gene: TRBJ1-2
V gene: TRBV6-1
clone size: many
CDR3 DNA: TGTGCCAGCAGGGGGACAAATTACTCTAACTATGGCTACACCTTC
CDR3 protein: CASRGTNYSNYGYTF

CDR3 length: 15
D gene: .
J gene: TRBJ2-7
V gene: TRBV15
clone size: many
CDR3 DNA: TGTGCCACCAGCAGAATGGGACGTTCCTCTTACGAGCAGTACTTC
CDR3 protein: CATSRMGRSSYEQYF

CDR3 length: 14
D gene: .
J gene: TRBJ1-1
V gene: TRBV29-1
clone size: many
CDR3 DNA: TGCAGCTTCACGGGCTCGCAGGGAGTGGCTGAAGCTTTCTTT
CDR3 protein: CSFTGSQGVAEAFF

CDR3 length: 16
D gene: .
J gene: TRBJ1-1
V gene: TRBV18
clone size: .
CDR3 DNA: TGTGCCAGCTCACCATATCTGCCGGGGTCCAAAACTGAAGCTTTCTTT
CDR3 protein: CASSPYLPGSKTEAFF

CDR3 length: 15
D gene: .
J gene: TRBJ2-5
V gene: TRBV7-9
clone size: many
CDR3 DNA: TGTGCCAGCAGCAATAACGGGCAGACCCAAGAGACCCAGTACTTC
CDR3 protein: CASSNNGQTQETQYF

CDR3 length: 12
D gene: .
J gene: TRBJ2-7
V gene: TRBV29-1
clone size: many
CDR3 DNA: TGCAGCGTTGAACTAGAGAACTACGAGCAGTACTTC
CDR3 protein: CSVELENYEQYF

CDR3 length: 16
D gene: TRBD2
J gene: TRBJ2-2
V gene: TRBV6-2/TRBV6-3
clone size: many
CDR3 DNA: TGTGCCAGCAGAAAGACTAGCGGGAGTAACACCGGGGAGCTGTTTTTT
CDR3 protein: CASRKTSGSNTGELFF

CDR3 length: 12
D gene: .
J gene: TRBJ2-7
V gene: TRBV20-1
clone size: many
CDR3 DNA: TGCAGTGCTAAGGCCAGGGGGGAGGAGCAGTACTTC
CDR3 protein: CSAKARGEEQYF

CDR3 length: 14
D gene: .
J gene: TRBJ2-7
V gene: TRBV12-3/TRBV12-4
clone size: few
CDR3 DNA: TGTCCCAGCAGTTACCGCAGGGGAATCTACGAGCAGTACTTC
CDR3 protein: CPSSYRRGIYEQYF

CDR3 length: 16
D gene: TRBD2
J gene: TRBJ2-1
V gene: TRBV15
clone size: many
CDR3 DNA: TGTGCCACCAGCAGAGATCAGCTAGCGGGAGGGGGTGAGCAGTTCTTC
CDR3 protein: CATSRDQLAGGGEQFF

CDR3 length: 13
D gene: .
J gene: TRBJ1-5
V gene: TRBV20-1
clone size: many
CDR3 DNA: TGCAGTGCGGGGGGCAAGGGCAATCAGCCCCAGCATTTT
CDR3 protein: CSAGGKGNQPQHF

CDR3 length: 15
D gene: .
J gene: TRBJ2-2
V gene: TRBV25-1
clone size: few
CDR3 DNA: TGTGCCAGCAGTTCGGGACATTTGAACACCGGGGAGCTGTTTTTT
CDR3 protein: CASSSGHLNTGELFF

CDR3 length: 13
D gene: .
J gene: TRBJ2-7
V gene: TRBV7-2
clone size: many
CDR3 DNA: TGTGCCAGCAGCTTAACGGCCTTCTACGAGCAGTACTTC
CDR3 protein: CASSLTAFYEQYF

CDR3 length: 14
D gene: .
J gene: TRBJ1-5
V gene: TRBV7-8
clone size: many
CDR3 DNA: TGTGCCACCTCGGTGGGGGGGCCCAATCAGCCCCAGCATTTT
CDR3 protein: CATSVGGPNQPQHF

CDR3 length: 14
D gene: .
J gene: TRBJ1-6
V gene: TRBV12-3/TRBV12-4
clone size: many
CDR3 DNA: TGTGCCAGCAGTTTGACAGGCATTAATTCACCCCTCCACTTT
CDR3 protein: CASSLTGINSPLHF

CDR3 length: 17
D gene: TRBD2
J gene: TRBJ2-5
V gene: TRBV12-3/TRBV12-4
clone size: once
CDR3 DNA: TGTGCCAGCAGTCGACTAGCGGGAGTATGGGGCCAAGAGACCCAGTACTTC
CDR3 protein: CASSRLAGVWGQETQYF

CDR3 length: 15
D gene: .
J gene: TRBJ1-1
V gene: TRBV5-1
clone size: many
CDR3 DNA: TGCGCCAGCAGCTTGGAGGGGCTGGAGAACACTGAAGCTTTCTTT
CDR3 protein: CASSLEGLENTEAFF